The source of this TCR beta chain is a study of T cells in tuberculosis (dated by TCRdb to between 2018 and 2020). Background on the whole study: In the study, CD1B tetramers and high-throughput TCR immunosequencing were combined to characterize T cells specific for the mycobacterial lipid antigen glucose monomycolate (GMM). IGRA-negative adolescents, IGRA-positive adolescents with latent tuberculosis and adults with active tuberculosis, some 11 per group, were compared in a South African clinical cohort. On the study overall, not on this receptor specifically: The smaller NN-distances were partly driven by shorter CDR3-alpha lengths in active tuberculosis patients, and the difference for TCR-beta did not reach statistical significance. Which clinical samples got chosen depended on the availability of cryopreserved specimens, and the active tuberculosis cases were adults, whereas the controls were adolescents. Active tuberculosis TCR-alpha repertoires showed smaller mean NN-distances to GMM-specific TCRs than IGRA-negative controls, suggesting clonal expansion of these TCRs. An accuracy of under 90% (AUROC 0.75 to 0.9) was reached by a classifier using the diverse GMM-specific repertoire, compared with approximately 70% accuracy when GEM motif frequencies were used.

Taken from the germline V gene, the CDR1 and CDR2 loops are SGHDN and FVKESK. The CDR3 holds 16 amino acids from the cysteine to the phenylalanine. Here the CDR3 DNA is all that survives: 48 bases in frame from base 1. Trimming at the junction amounts to 4 bases on V and 4 bases on J, and the germline ends lie 16 bases apart. On this clone: Its specific antigen is unknown. No base-level quality is on record; no much larger clone is a single base apart.

At study entry, a tuberculin skin test and the QuantiFERON-TB GOLD In-Tube IGRA were used to screen adolescents for latent tuberculosis infection. Immunosequencing of unsorted cryopreserved PBMC covered, on average, about 91,000 T cells per clinical donor. Eleven high schools in the Worcester region of the Western Cape, South Africa, served as enrollment sites for adolescents aged 12 to 18 years. Around 10 M. tuberculosis-infected adolescents and some ten uninfected adolescents, matched for age and sex, were selected. For the adolescents, PBMC were isolated by density centrifugation from freshly drawn heparinized blood and then cryopreserved. The immunoSEQ multiplex PCR assay was used to generate TCR libraries, with TCR-beta and/or TCR-alpha/delta assays applied to each sample. The amplified TCR libraries were sequenced using the Illumina high-throughput platform. As for how the authors treated the data: Clustering and dimensionality reduction were performed using pairwise TCRdist distances among GMM-specific receptors from ex vivo sorted or in vitro expanded T cells. Each clinical repertoire received a mean NN-distance score, defined as the average TCRdist to the nearest 10% of tetramer-positive reference sequences. To compute GEM TCR motif frequency, the fraction of unique TCRs matching known GEM sequences by V/J usage and CDR3 length was calculated. Active tuberculosis was classified by linear discriminant analysis with leave-one-out cross-validation, implemented in scikit-learn. TCRdb retrieved this table from immuneACCESS and kept in-frame rearrangements only. Not all clones are present; in checked studies, unresolved V genes account for under half, and no reason is known for the remainder. D and trimming come from the DNA, and the V and J calls and clone size come from that table. The sample table contains some 20,000 clones; only one count was recorded for roughly nine tenths of them. Roughly 15% of the sample belongs to the ten largest clones.

The V and J segments used are TRBV14 and TRBJ2-2; no D gene call is confident. Sample: PBMCs. The sequence was collected from a donor between 5 and 29 years old with latent tuberculosis or without tuberculosis infection. CDR3 region: CASSRNSISSTGELFF. The nucleotide sequence is given as TGTGCCAGCAGCCGAAATAGTATTTCAAGCACCGGGGAGCTGTTTTTT.